The text below deals with one T cell receptor (beta chain). This clonotype has just one count. It lacks a known antigen. No much larger clone is present one base from it, and per-base qualities are unavailable. These data originate in a study of blood T cells in healthy people across ages (dated by TCRdb to the mid-2010s). In terms of the full investigation: In model experiments, template switching captured about one uniquely barcoded TCR beta cDNA molecule for every two T cells. Age-related changes in TCR beta repertoire diversity were measured in the study by deep sequencing normalized with unique cDNA molecular identifiers. Donors were grouped into four age groups: young (average approximately 15 years), middle-aged (about 40), aged (over 55) and long-lived (over 80). To avoid experimental bias, donors of different ages were randomly spread across the sequencing lanes. Two additional independent replicas of 1 million unique cDNA reads from the same blood draw were analyzed for two donors (one aged 18 to 30 and one aged 80 or older). The research as a whole found: Since profiling was done on bulk unsorted PBMCs, naive and antigen-experienced compartments could not be conclusively compared. Observed TCR beta diversity per million T cells fell roughly linearly with age, and a significant reduction was already apparent by age about 36. Donor CMV infection status was unknown, potentially confounding age-related changes in expanded clonotypes. Observed TCR beta diversity correlated strongly with the percentage of naive T cells measured by flow cytometry. Estimates of total diversity based on one million sequenced T cells were regarded as lower bounds and as underestimates. Compared with the aged group, more naive CD4+ T cells, fewer expanded clones and increased TCR diversity were shown by the long-lived group, suggesting age selection.

Library prep was done by 5' RACE. The data were produced on an Illumina HiSeq 2500. A second PCR of roughly 7 to 12 cycles was run with a J-beta primer mix and a sample-barcoded 5' primer. A template-switch 5' adaptor carrying 12 random nucleotides introduced a unique molecular identifier onto each TCR beta cDNA molecule. Each sample yielded at least 2.5 million CDR3-containing paired-end reads. First-strand cDNA was synthesized from all RNA with the Mint cDNA synthesis kit, primed by a TRBC-specific oligonucleotide. Following uracil-DNA glycosylase treatment, a first 18-cycle PCR with universal primers M1SS and BC2_uni_R was performed on all cDNA. For the original study's pipeline: Each sample was normalized by randomly selecting 1 million high-quality reads, each carrying a distinct molecular identifier. Reads sharing molecular identifiers were discarded rather than binned into consensus sequences. CDR3 identification, clonotype clustering and error correction used MiTCR with a Q25 quality threshold and the strictest error-elimination algorithm. A nonparametric unseen species model using Euler transformation provided a lower-bound estimate of total TCR beta diversity. TCRdb trimmed the raw reads at Q25, called clones with MiXCR and kept productive beta chains. Each entry is one CDR3 protein sequence, shown with its most common DNA and genes. Here the V and J calls rest on TCRdb's processing, not on the authors' analysis. The sample data list over 1.5 million distinct CDR3 sequences, and 49% of these were observed just once. Over 2% of the sample is held by the ten biggest clonotypes.

The roughly 39 donors, aged about 6 to 95 years, were systemically healthy Caucasian individuals from Russia. Around 9.9 milliliters of peripheral blood were collected from each donor into EDTA-treated Vacutainer tubes. PBMCs were isolated by Ficoll-Paque density-gradient centrifugation, with at least 6 million obtained per sample. Trizol reagent was used to extract total RNA from the PBMCs, yielding at least 5.5 micrograms per sample. The percentages of naive CD45RAhigh/CD27high T cells were determined by flow cytometry on a PBMC aliquot from every donor. The germline V gene yields MNHEY for CDR1 and SVGEGT for CDR2. V drops 0 bases and J drops 5 bases, leaving 19 bases in between. The CDR3 runs 17 residues from the cysteine to the phenylalanine. Only the CDR3 DNA is retained, 51 bases long and in frame from the first base.

Input material: blood. This receptor was identified in a woman aged 35 to 49 in good health. The chain uses TRBV6-2 or TRBV6-3 and TRBJ2-5; the D gene is unclear. For the CDR3, the sequence is CASSYSESYHYTETQYF. The bases read TGTGCCAGCAGTTACTCGGAATCGTACCACTACACGGAGACCCAGTACTTC.